A single T cell receptor beta chain is shown here with its context. No antigen is known for it. Qualities for individual bases were not recorded, and no much larger clone is one base off. The data are from a study of memory CD4+ T cells and cytomegalovirus serostatus (dated by TCRdb to about 2019). Study-wide context: A total of some 35 healthy Belgian adults, of whom 9 were CMV seropositive and approximately 24 were CMV seronegative, were included in the cohort. To replicate a published TCR-based CMV serostatus classifier, the researchers sequenced the CD4+ memory TCRbeta repertoires of a Belgian cohort whose cytomegalovirus serostatus was known.

Single viable CD3+CD4+CD8-CD45RO+ cells were sorted as memory CD4+ T cells on a FACSAria II. CMV serostatus was determined using a Roche Elecsys assay that detects serum IgG against CMV pp150, pp28, p38 and p52. Following thawing, total CD4+ T cells were enriched through positive selection using CD4 magnetic microbeads. The samples came from a different study that was designed specifically to examine the CD4+ T cell memory repertoire. Following standard operating procedures, peripheral blood mononuclear cells were isolated and cryopreserved, while serum was kept at -80 degrees C. Staining used CD3-PerCP (BW264/56), CD4-APC (RPA-T4), CD45RO-PE (UCHT1) and CD8-Pacific Orange (3B5) antibodies, with Sytox blue excluding non-viable cells. Findings and caveats that apply to the study as a whole: Only CD4+CD45RO+ memory cells were sequenced, in contrast to the original study, in which naive and memory CD4+ and CD8+ populations were covered. For predicting CMV serostatus, the median bootstrapped AUC was about 0.95 using the original framework and roughly 0.91 using a US-trained random forest. Of over 150 previously reported CMV-associated TCRbeta sequences, 67 appeared in the CD4+ memory repertoires, each in one to five individuals. The original-framework classifier achieved a median bootstrapped AUC of approximately 0.96 with a 95% CI of 0.76-1.00 on the Belgian cohort. The results were interpreted as suggesting that the CMV-associated TCR signature is largely present in the CD4+ memory repertoire.

From cysteine to phenylalanine, the CDR3 is 14 amino acids long. The sequence is cut down to CDR3 DNA, 42 bases in frame from base 1. From a lookup of the germline V gene (reference sequence), CDR1 and CDR2 are LNHDA and SQIVND. The germline ends are 10 bases apart after V is trimmed by 1 base and J by 6 bases. Genomic DNA was extracted from sorted cells with the Quick-DNA Microprep Kit. TCRbeta DNA was amplified with the immunoSEQ hsTCRbeta kit following the manufacturer's protocol. TCRbeta libraries were sequenced on an Illumina MiSeq instrument. The authors' analysis ran thus. After out-of-frame sequences were removed, 2 million to 2.5 million distinct TCRbeta sequences remained, averaging around 67,000 per individual. Each individual was scored according to the count of 164 previously reported CMV-associated TCRbeta sequences and the total productive distinct TCRbeta count. A beta-binomial model was reimplemented in Python, and scikit-learn random forests with default parameters were trained on data from the US cohort. Classifier performance on the Belgian cohort was reported as the median AUC with percentile confidence intervals calculated over 10,000 bootstrap iterations. In TCRdb, the immuneACCESS table is reduced to in-frame sequences with V and J assigned. These tables do not hold every clone; where another copy was compared, an unresolved V gene accounts for under half, and the others remain unexplained. V and J calls and clone size are as listed in that table; D and trimming were resolved from the DNA. Counted in this sample were tens of thousands of clones; around 80% of them appeared once. Clones ranked in the top ten supply about 0.77% of the sample.

Sequenced: memory CD4+ T cells from blood. The origin of this receptor is an adult in good health and CMV-seronegative. The receptor chain draws on TRBV19 and TRBJ1-5; TRBD1 is perhaps the D gene, given 5 matching bases. CDR3 sequence: CASSIVGVSQPQHF. The sequence in DNA is TGTGCCAGTAGTATAGTGGGGGTAAGTCAGCCCCAGCATTTT.